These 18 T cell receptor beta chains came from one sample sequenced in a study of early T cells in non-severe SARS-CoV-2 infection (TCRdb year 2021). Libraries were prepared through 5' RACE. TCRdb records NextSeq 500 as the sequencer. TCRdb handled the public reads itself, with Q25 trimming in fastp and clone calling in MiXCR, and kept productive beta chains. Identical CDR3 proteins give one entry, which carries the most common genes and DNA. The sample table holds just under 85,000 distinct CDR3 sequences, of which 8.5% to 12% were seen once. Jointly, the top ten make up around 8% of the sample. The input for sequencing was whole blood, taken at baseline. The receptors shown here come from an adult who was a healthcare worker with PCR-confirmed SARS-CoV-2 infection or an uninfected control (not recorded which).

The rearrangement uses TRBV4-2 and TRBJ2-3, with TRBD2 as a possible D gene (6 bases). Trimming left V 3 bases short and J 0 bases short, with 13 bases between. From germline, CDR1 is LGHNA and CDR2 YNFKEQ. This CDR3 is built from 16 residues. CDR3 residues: CASSHIAETSTDTQYF. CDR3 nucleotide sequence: TGTGCCAGCAGCCATATAGCGGAGACTAGCACAGATACGCAGTATTTT.

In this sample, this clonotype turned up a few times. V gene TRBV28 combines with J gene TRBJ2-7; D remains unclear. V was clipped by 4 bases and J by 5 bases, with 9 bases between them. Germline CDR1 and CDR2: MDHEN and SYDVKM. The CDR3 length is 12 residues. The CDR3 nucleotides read TGTGCCAGCAGTTCTACCTTGGACGAGCAGTACTTC. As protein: CASSSTLDEQYF.

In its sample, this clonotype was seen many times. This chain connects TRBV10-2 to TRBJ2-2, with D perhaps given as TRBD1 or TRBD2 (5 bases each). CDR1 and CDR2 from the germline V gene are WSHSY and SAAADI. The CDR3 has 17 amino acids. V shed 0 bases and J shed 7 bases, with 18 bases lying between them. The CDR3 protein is CASSESRWGRDGGELFF. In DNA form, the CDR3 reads TGCGCCAGCAGTGAGTCGAGGTGGGGTCGGGACGGCGGGGAGCTGTTTTTT.

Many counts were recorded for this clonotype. CDR3 in amino acids: CASSSPGTNAKNEQFF. CDR3 in DNA: TGTGCCAGCAGCTCGCCCGGGACTAACGCCAAGAATGAGCAGTTCTTC. The chain joins TRBV11-2 to TRBJ2-1, with 7 bases fitting TRBD2. CDR3 length: 16 residues. V was clipped by 4 bases and J by 7 bases; unmatched bases: 13. Germline V gene sequence: CDR1 SGHAT, CDR2 FQNNGV.

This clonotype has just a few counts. CDR3 sequence (DNA): TGCAGTGCTGTGAGACCTGGGACCGACCATAAGCAGTACTTC. Protein product: CSAVRPGTDHKQYF. V and J are TRBV20-1 and TRBJ2-7; D possibly uses TRBD1 or TRBD2 (5 bases each). Germline assignment: CDR1 DFQATT and CDR2 SNEGSKA (reference sequence). The CDR3 has 14 residues. V lost 5 bases, J lost 8 bases, and 22 bases lay in between.

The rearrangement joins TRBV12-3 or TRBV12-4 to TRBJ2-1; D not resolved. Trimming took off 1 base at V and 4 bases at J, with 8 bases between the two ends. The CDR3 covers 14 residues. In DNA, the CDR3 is TGTGCCAGCAGTTTAGGCTTCTCTTACAATGAGCAGTTCTTC. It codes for CASSLGFSYNEQFF.

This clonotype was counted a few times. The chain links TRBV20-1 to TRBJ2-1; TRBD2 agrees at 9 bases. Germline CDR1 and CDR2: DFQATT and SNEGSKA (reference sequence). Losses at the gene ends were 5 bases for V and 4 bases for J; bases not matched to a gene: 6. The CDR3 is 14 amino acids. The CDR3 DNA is TGCAGTGCTCCTAGCGGGATGGGGTACAATGAGCAGTTCTTC. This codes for CSAPSGMGYNEQFF.

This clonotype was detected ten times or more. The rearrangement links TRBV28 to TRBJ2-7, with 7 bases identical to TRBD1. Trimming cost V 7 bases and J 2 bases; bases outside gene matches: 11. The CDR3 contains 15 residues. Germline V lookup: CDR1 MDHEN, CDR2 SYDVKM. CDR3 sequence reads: CASNLGKGAAYEQYF. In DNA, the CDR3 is TGTGCCAGCAACCTGGGGAAGGGGGCGGCCTACGAGCAGTACTTC.

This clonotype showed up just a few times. CDR3 DNA: TGTGCCACCAGTGATGGGGACAGCCAAGAGACCCAGTACTTC. Translated: CATSDGDSQETQYF. The V gene is TRBV24-1, the J gene TRBJ2-5; 7 nucleotides agree with TRBD1. Trimming at V came to 3 bases and at J to 1 base, leaving 1 base not matched to a gene. The length of the CDR3 is 14 residues. CDR1 and CDR2 (germline): KGHDR, SFDVKD.

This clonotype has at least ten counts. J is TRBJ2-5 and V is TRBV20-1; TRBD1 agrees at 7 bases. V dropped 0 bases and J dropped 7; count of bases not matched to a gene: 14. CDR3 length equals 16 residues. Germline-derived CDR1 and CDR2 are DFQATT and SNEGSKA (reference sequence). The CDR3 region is CSARDAFQGDVGTQYF. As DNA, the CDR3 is TGCAGTGCTAGAGATGCATTCCAGGGGGATGTTGGGACCCAGTACTTC.

CDR3 DNA sequence: TGTGCCAGCAGTTTATGCGGGGGTGAAGCTTTCTTT. This sequence encodes CASSLCGGEAFF. This chain uses TRBV27 with TRBJ1-1, with D perhaps matching TRBD1 (5 bases). The CDR3 totals 12 residues. Germline V gene lookup returns CDR1 MNHEY and CDR2 SMNVEV (reference sequence). V was shortened by 1 base and J by 7 bases, with 7 bases between the two germline ends.

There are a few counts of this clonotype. This chain's CDR3 is CASSSTNFWIAGPQFF. The CDR3 DNA follows: TGTGCCAGCAGCTCCACCAACTTCTGGATAGCGGGGCCCCAGTTCTTC. This chain uses TRBV7-2 with TRBJ2-1; 8 nucleotides agree with TRBD2. After removal of 4 bases from V and 13 bases from J, the junction contained 18 bases not matched to a gene. The germline gives CDR1 SGHTA, CDR2 FQGNSA. CDR3 length: 16 residues.

The chain's CDR3 is CASSPEADTQYF. For the CDR3, the DNA is TGTGCCAGCAGCCCCGAGGCAGATACGCAGTATTTT. The chain combines TRBV5-4 with TRBJ2-3; D unclear. The CDR3 totals 12 residues. The germline V gene encodes CDR1 SGHNT and CDR2 YYREEE (reference sequence). V was shortened by 4 bases and J by 4 bases, with 7 bases between the two germline ends.

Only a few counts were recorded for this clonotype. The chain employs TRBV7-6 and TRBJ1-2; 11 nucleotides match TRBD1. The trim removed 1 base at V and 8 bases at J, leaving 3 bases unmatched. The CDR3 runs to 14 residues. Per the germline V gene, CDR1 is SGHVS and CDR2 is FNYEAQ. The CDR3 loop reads CASSLGTGGNGYTF. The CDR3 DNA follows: TGTGCCAGCAGCTTAGGGACAGGGGGCAACGGCTACACCTTC.

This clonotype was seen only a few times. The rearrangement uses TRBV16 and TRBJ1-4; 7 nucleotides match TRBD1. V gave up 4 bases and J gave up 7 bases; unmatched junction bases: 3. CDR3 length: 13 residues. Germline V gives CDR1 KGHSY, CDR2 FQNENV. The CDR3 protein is CASSLGTVEKLFF. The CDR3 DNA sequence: TGTGCCAGCAGCCTAGGGACAGTTGAAAAACTGTTTTTT.

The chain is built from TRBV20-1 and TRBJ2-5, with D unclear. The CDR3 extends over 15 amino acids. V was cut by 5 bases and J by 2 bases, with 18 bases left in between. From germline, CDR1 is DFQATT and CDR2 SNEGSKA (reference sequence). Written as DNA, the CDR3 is TGCAGTGCTTCAGACTCCCGGTCCTTACAAGAGACCCAGTACTTC. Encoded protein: CSASDSRSLQETQYF.

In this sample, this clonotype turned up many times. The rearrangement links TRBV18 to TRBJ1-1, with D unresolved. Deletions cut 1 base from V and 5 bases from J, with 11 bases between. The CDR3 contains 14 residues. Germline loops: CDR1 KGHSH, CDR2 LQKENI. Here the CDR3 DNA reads TGTGCCAGCTCACCACTTGGGGAGAGGACTGAAGCTTTCTTT. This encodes CASSPLGERTEAFF.

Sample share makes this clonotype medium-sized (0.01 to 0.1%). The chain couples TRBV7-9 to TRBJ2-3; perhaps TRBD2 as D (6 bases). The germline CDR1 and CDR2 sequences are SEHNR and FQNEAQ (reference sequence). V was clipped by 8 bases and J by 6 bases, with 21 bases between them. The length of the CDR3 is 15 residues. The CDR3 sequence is CASERGALEGDTQYF. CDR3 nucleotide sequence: TGTGCCAGCGAACGGGGAGCTCTGGAGGGTGATACGCAGTATTTT.